This T cell receptor beta chain comes out of a study of blood T cells in healthy people across ages (dated by TCRdb to the mid-2010s). Background for the entire study: In model experiments, template switching captured roughly one uniquely barcoded TCR beta cDNA molecule for every two T cells. Using deep sequencing normalized with unique cDNA molecular identifiers, the study measured how TCR beta repertoire diversity changes with age. The donors were divided into four age groups: young (average about 16 years), middle-aged (approximately 42), aged (approximately 62) and long-lived (nearly 85). Donors of different ages were randomly distributed across sequencing lanes to avoid experimental bias. Two additional independent replicas of 1 million unique cDNA reads from the same blood draw were analyzed for two donors (one aged 18 to 29 and one aged 80 or older).

What the authors observed across the whole study: Compared with the aged group, the long-lived group had more naive CD4+ T cells, fewer expanded clones and increased TCR diversity, a pattern suggesting age selection. Because profiling used bulk unsorted PBMCs, naive and antigen-experienced compartments could not be compared conclusively. A strong correlation was found between observed TCR beta diversity and the percentage of naive T cells measured by flow cytometry. Estimates of total diversity from one million sequenced T cells were regarded as lower bounds and underestimates. Because donor CMV infection status was unknown, age-related changes in expanded clonotypes were potentially confounded. As age increased, observed TCR beta diversity per million T cells dropped in a roughly linear way, and a significant reduction was already evident by age 40.

The donors were roughly 38 Caucasian individuals from Russia, aged roughly 6 to 90 years, who were systemically healthy. Each donor gave 8 to 10 milliliters of peripheral blood, collected into EDTA-treated Vacutainer tubes. Ficoll-Paque density-gradient centrifugation was used to isolate PBMCs, with at least 7 million per sample. Total RNA was extracted from PBMCs with Trizol reagent, with at least 5.5 micrograms obtained per sample. For every donor, an aliquot of PBMCs went through flow cytometry to measure the percentages of naive CD45RAhigh/CD27high T cells. The CDR3 starts with the cysteine, ends with the phenylalanine, and has 13 residues. Just CDR3 DNA is preserved here, 39 bases in frame from base 1. CDR1 is given as MNHEY and CDR2 as SVGAGI, both from the germline V gene. Compared with germline, V lacks 6 bases and J lacks 6 bases; bases without a gene match: 8. To prepare the library, 5' RACE was applied. A second PCR of about 7 to 12 cycles was run with a J-beta primer mix and a sample-barcoded 5' primer. A unique molecular identifier was introduced onto each TCR beta cDNA molecule by a template-switch 5' adaptor carrying 12 random nucleotides. Each sample yielded at least 2.5 million CDR3-containing paired-end reads. First-strand cDNA was synthesized from all RNA with the Mint cDNA synthesis kit, primed by a TRBC-specific oligonucleotide. Following uracil-DNA glycosylase treatment, a first 18-cycle PCR with universal primers M1SS and BC2_uni_R was performed on all cDNA. The authors' analysis ran thus. Each sample was normalized by randomly selecting 1 million high-quality reads, each carrying a distinct molecular identifier. Instead of being binned into consensus sequences, reads with shared molecular identifiers were discarded. CDR3 identification, clonotype clustering and error correction used MiTCR with a Q25 quality threshold and the strictest error-elimination algorithm. Lower-bound total TCR beta diversity was estimated with a nonparametric unseen species model using Euler transformation. TCRdb reworked the public reads: Q25 trimming with fastp, MiXCR clone assembly, productive beta chains retained. Each entry is one CDR3 protein sequence, shown with its most common DNA and genes. The V and J calls follow TCRdb's processing rather than the paper's. This sample lists 1,800,000 or so distinct CDR3 sequences; more than 35% were detected once. The ten largest clonotypes hold under 25% of the sample.

About this clonotype itself: No cognate antigen has been identified for it. Per-base qualities were not stored, and no clone one base away is much larger.

The source is a human donor in good health. The source material was blood. The chain was built from TRBV6-5 and TRBJ2-7; a stretch of 7 junction bases matches TRBD1. The DNA reads as follows: TGTGCCAGCAGATCACAGGGGTTCCGCGAGCAGTACTTC. Its amino acids are CASRSQGFREQYF.